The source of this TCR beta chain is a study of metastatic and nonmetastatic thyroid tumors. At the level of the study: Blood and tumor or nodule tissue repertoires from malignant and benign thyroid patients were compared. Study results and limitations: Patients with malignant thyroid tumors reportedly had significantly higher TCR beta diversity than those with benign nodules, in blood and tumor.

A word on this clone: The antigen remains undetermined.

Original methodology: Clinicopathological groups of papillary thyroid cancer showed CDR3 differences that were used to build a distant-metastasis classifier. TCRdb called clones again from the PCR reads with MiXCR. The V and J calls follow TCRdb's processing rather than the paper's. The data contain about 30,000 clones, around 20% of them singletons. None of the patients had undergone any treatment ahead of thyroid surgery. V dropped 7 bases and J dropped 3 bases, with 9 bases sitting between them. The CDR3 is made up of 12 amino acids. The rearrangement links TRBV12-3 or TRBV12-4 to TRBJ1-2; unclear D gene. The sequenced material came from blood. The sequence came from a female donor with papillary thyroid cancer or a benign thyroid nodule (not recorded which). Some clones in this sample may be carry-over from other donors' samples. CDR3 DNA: TGTGCCAGCACCAAACACGACTATGGCTACACCTTC. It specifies CASTKHDYGYTF.